This TCR beta chain derives from a study of cytomegalovirus exposure and HLA in healthy donors. Vbeta (60) and Jbeta (13) primers were used in the PCR. Sequencing used immunoSEQ multiplex PCR; TCRdb keeps in-frame clones, though not all of them. The sample yields 99,000 or so clones, 70% to 75% seen once. Study outcomes and limitations: V- and J-gene trimming of TCR beta was linked (in a later analysis) to a missense DCLRE1C variant. Usually a TCR sequence was rare, but some public TCRs were found in many donors. There were several of the most significant clusters that appeared linked to common viral pathogens in a later analysis.

The CDR3 has 13 amino acids. Germline loops: CDR1 KGHSH, CDR2 LQKENI. This clone has just a few counts. No antigen is known for it. The source material was PBMCs. The receptor was derived from a man aged 35 to 55 in good health and CMV-seronegative. V usage is TRBV18 and J usage is TRBJ2-5; no reliable D call. With the DNA end fitting TRBJ2-7 better, the J assignment may be wrong. CDR3 coding DNA: TGTGCCAGCTCACCATATATATCGAACGAGCAGTACTTC. Its translation is CASSPYISNEQYF.